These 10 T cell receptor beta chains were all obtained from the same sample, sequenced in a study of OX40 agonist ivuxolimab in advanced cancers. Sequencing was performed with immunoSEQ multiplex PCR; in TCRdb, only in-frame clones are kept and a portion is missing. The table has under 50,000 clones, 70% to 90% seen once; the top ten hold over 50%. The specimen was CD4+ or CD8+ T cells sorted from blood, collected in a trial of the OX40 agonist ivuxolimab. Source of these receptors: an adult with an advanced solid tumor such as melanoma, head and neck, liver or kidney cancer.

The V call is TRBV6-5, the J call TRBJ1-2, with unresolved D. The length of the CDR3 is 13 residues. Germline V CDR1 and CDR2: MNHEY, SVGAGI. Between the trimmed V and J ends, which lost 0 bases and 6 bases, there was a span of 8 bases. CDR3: CASSYSSRDGYTF. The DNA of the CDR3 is TGTGCCAGCAGTTACTCGTCACGGGATGGCTACACCTTC.

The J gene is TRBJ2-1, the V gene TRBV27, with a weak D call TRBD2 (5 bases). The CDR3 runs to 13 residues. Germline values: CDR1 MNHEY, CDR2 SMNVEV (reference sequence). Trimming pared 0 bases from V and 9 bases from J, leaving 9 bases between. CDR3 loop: CASSLSLAGEQFF. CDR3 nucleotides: TGTGCCAGCAGTTTATCGCTAGCCGGTGAGCAGTTCTTC.

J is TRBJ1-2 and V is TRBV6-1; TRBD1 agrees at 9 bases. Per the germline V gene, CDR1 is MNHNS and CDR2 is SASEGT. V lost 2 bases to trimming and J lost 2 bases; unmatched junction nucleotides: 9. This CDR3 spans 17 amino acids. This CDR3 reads CASSESPPGQGNYGYTF. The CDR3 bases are TGTGCCAGCAGTGAAAGTCCCCCGGGACAGGGAAACTATGGCTACACCTTC.

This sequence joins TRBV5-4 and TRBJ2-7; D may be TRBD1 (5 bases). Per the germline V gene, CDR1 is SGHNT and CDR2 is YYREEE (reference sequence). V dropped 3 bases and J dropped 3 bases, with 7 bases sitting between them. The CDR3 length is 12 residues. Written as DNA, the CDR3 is TGTGCCAGCAGCTCTACAGGCTACGAGCAGTACTTC. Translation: CASSSTGYEQYF.

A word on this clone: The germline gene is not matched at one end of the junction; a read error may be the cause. In DNA, the CDR3 is TGTGCCAGCAGTGAGTCGACTAGCCGTTACTCCCACAATGAGCAGTTCTTC. The encoded protein is CASSESTSRYSHNEQFF. The genes are TRBV6-1 and TRBJ2-1, with 7 bases that match TRBD2. CDR1 and CDR2 from the germline V gene are MNHNS and SASEGT. CDR3 length equals 17 residues.

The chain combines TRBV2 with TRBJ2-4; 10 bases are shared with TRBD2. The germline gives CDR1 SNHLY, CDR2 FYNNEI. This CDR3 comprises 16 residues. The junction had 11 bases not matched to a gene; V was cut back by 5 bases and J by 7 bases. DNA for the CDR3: TGTGCCAGCAGTACTAGGACTAGCGGACAGTTGAACATTCAGTACTTC. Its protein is CASSTRTSGQLNIQYF.

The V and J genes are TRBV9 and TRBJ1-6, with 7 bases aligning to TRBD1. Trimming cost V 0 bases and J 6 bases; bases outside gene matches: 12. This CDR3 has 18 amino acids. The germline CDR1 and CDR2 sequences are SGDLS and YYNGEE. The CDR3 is CASSVDPGGTVINSPLHF. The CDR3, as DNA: TGTGCCAGCAGCGTAGATCCCGGGGGGACAGTGATTAATTCACCCCTCCACTTT.

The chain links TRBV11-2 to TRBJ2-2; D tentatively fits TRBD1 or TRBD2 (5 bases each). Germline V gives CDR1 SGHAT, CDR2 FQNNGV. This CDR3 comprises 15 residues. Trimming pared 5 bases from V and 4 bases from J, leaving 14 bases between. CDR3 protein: CASSQRGGPTGELFF. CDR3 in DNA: TGTGCCAGCAGCCAGAGGGGTGGACCCACCGGGGAGCTGTTTTTT. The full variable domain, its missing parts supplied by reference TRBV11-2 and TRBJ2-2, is EAGVAQSPRYKIIEKRQSVAFWCNPISGHATLYWYQQILGQGPKLLIQFQNNGVVDDSQLPKDRFSAERLKGVDSTLKIQPAKLEDSAVYLCASSQRGGPTGELFFGEGSRLTVL.

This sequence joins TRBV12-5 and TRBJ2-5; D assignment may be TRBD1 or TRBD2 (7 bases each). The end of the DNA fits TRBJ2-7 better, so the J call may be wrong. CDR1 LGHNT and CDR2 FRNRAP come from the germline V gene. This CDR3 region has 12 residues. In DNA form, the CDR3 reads TGTTCCTCGTCCCAGGGGGGGTACGAGCAGTACTTC. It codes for CSSSQGGYEQYF.

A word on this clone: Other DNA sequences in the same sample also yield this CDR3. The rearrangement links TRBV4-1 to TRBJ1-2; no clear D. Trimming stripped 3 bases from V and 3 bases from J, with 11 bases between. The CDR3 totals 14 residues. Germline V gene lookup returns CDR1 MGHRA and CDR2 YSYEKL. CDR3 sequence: CASSQAAAYYGYTF. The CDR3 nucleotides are TGCGCCAGCAGCCAGGCGGCGGCTTACTATGGCTACACCTTC.